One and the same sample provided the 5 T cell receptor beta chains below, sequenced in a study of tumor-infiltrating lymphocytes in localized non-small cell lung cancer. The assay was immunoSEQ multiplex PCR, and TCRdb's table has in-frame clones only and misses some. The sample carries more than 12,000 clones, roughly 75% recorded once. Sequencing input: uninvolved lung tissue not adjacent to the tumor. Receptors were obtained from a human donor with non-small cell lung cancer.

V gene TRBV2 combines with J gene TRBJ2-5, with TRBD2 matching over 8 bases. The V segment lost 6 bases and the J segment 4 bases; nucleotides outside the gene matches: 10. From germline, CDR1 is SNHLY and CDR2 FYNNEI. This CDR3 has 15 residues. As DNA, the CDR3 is TGTGCCAGCAGAGCCCTGGGTCTAGCGGGAGAGACCCAGTACTTC. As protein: CASRALGLAGETQYF.

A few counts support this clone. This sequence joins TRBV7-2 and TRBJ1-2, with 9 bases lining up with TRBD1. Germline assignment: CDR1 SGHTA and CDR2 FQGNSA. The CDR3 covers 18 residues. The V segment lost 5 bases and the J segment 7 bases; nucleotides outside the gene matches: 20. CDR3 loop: CASSKNDLQGAFVGGYTF. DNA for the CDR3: TGTGCCAGCAGCAAAAACGATTTACAGGGGGCTTTTGTGGGTGGCTACACCTTC.

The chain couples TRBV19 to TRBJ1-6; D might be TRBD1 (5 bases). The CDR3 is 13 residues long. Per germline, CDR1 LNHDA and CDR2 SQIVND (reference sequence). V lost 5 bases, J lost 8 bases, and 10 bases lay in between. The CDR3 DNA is TGTGCCAGTAGTGTCAGGGACGATTCACCCCTCCACTTT. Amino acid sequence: CASSVRDDSPLHF.

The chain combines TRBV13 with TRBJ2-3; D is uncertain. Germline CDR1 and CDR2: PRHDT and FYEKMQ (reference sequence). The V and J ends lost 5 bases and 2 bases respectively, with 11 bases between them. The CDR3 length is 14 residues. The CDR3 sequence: CASSPPTLTDTQYF. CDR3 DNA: TGTGCCAGCAGCCCCCCGACTCTCACAGATACGCAGTATTTT.

The CDR3 DNA follows: TGTGCCAGCTCACCAAGTAGCTACGAGCAGTACTTC. Protein sequence: CASSPSSYEQYF. This chain connects TRBV18 to TRBJ2-7; D is unresolved. In germline, CDR1 is KGHSH, CDR2 LQKENI. V was clipped by 2 bases and J by 3 bases, with 5 bases between them. This CDR3 has 12 amino acids.